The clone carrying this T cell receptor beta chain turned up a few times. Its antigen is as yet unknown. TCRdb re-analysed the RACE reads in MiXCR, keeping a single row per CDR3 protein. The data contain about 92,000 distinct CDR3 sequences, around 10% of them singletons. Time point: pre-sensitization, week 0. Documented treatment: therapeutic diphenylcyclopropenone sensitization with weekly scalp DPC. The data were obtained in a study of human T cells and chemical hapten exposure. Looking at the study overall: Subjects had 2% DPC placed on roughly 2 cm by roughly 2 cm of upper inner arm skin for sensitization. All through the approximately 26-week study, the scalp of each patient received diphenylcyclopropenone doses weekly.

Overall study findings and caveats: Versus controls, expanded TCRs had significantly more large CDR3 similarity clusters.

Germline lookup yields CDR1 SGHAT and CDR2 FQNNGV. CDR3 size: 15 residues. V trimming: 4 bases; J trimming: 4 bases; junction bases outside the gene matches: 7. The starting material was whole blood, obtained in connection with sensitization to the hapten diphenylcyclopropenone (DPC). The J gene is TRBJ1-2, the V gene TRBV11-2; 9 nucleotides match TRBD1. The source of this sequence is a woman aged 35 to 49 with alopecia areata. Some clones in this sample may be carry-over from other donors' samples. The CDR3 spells CASSSPGTGFYGYTF. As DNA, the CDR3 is TGTGCCAGCAGCTCGCCCGGGACAGGGTTCTATGGCTACACCTTC.